This T cell receptor beta chain was found in a study of blood T cell repertoires in COVID-19. Study-wide background: Sources were T cells, B-cell-depleted T cells, or PBMCs; the material itself was cDNA or gDNA.

The study assigned cohorts using participant-reported clinical history. Cohort 3 recovered donors had two negative PCRs, clearance, or symptom resolution. The CDR3 contains 15 residues. The V and J ends lost 0 bases and 6 bases, in that order; junction bases with no gene match: 4. Germline CDR1 is MNHEY and CDR2 is SVGAGI. TCRdb keeps only in-frame clones here, not all; method: immunoSEQ multiplex PCR. The sample yields 450,000 to 500,000 clones, approximately 90% seen once. The source material was PBMCs or T cells enriched from blood (not recorded which). The rearrangement links TRBV6-5 to TRBJ2-1; 8 nucleotides align to TRBD1. This TCR derives from a woman in her sixties who had recovered from COVID-19. The CDR3 nucleotides are TGTGCCAGCAGTTACTCCAGGACAGGGATCAATGAGCAGTTCTTC. As protein: CASSYSRTGINEQFF.